Shown below are 26 T cell receptor beta chains from a single sample sequenced in a study of blood T cell repertoires in COVID-19. TCRdb keeps only in-frame clones here, not all; method: immunoSEQ multiplex PCR. The sample records some 170,000 clones, roughly 89% being singletons. Sequencing used peripheral blood. The receptor set was obtained from a woman in her forties or fifties with acute or convalescent COVID-19.

The sample holds a few counts of this clone. J is TRBJ2-7 and V is TRBV7-9, with no clear D. This CDR3 contains 12 residues. V lost 1 base and J 4 bases, leaving 5 bases between the germline ends. Germline V gene data show CDR1 as SEHNR and CDR2 as FQNEAQ (reference sequence). Written as DNA, the CDR3 is TGTGCCAGCAGCTTAGGGCGGTACGAGCAGTACTTC. Encoded protein: CASSLGRYEQYF.

The chain joins TRBV24-1 to TRBJ1-2; D unclear. This CDR3 comprises 11 residues. Per germline, CDR1 KGHDR and CDR2 SFDVKD. V dropped 2 bases and J dropped 8 bases, with 5 bases sitting between them. The CDR3 bases are TGTGCCACCAGTGATTCCAGGGGCTACACCTTC. It translates to CATSDSRGYTF.

This clone was picked up one time. This chain uses TRBV27 with TRBJ2-2, with D uncertain. Germline V lookup: CDR1 MNHEY, CDR2 SMNVEV (reference sequence). V shed 3 bases and J shed 6 bases, with 17 bases lying between them. This CDR3 is built from 16 residues. CDR3 protein: CASSFGLPLGAGELFF. CDR3 DNA sequence: TGTGCCAGCAGTTTTGGTTTACCGCTGGGCGCCGGGGAGCTGTTTTTT.

The chain uses TRBV4-1 and TRBJ2-5; no reliable D call. Trimming left V 2 bases short and J 5 bases short, with 9 bases between. The CDR3 extends over 13 amino acids. The germline V gene has CDR1 MGHRA and CDR2 YSYEKL. The chain's CDR3 is CASSQSRGETQYF. The CDR3 DNA is TGCGCCAGCAGCCAATCTAGAGGCGAGACCCAGTACTTC.

V gene TRBV18 combines with J gene TRBJ2-1, with a weak D call TRBD2 (5 bases). Germline V gene data show CDR1 as KGHSH and CDR2 as LQKENI. CDR3 size: 16 residues. V dropped 3 bases and J dropped 5 bases, with 17 bases sitting between them. This CDR3 is CASSPTTGNRDNEQFF. The CDR3 region has the DNA TGTGCCAGCTCACCTACCACGGGGAACCGGGACAATGAGCAGTTCTTC.

The CDR3 spells CASSRGGDNSPLHF. CDR3 nucleotides: TGTGCCAGCAGCCGAGGGGGTGATAATTCACCCCTCCACTTT. The V and J genes are TRBV3-1 (or the pseudogene TRBV3-2) and TRBJ1-6, with D tentatively TRBD1 (6 bases). V lost 4 bases, J lost 5 bases, and 9 bases lay in between. The CDR3 extends over 14 amino acids. The V gene's germline CDR1 is LGHDT and CDR2 YNNKEL (reference sequence).

The chain recombines TRBV7-3 with TRBJ1-1, with D tentatively TRBD1 (6 bases). V was trimmed by 2 bases and J by 1 base, leaving 11 bases between them. Germline assignment: CDR1 SGHTA and CDR2 FQGTGA. The CDR3 runs to 15 residues. The CDR3 region is CASSLGGSGNTEAFF. The CDR3 nucleotides are TGTGCCAGCAGCTTAGGGGGCAGTGGGAACACTGAAGCTTTCTTT.

This chain links TRBV7-2 with TRBJ1-5, with D perhaps matching TRBD1 (5 bases). V lost 1 base to trimming and J lost 11 bases, with 21 bases between them. In germline, CDR1 is SGHTA, CDR2 FQGNSA. This CDR3 contains 16 residues. This chain's CDR3 is CASSLEGTSPIRAQHF. As DNA, the CDR3 is TGTGCCAGCAGCTTAGAGGGGACTTCCCCCATAAGAGCCCAGCATTTT.

Only a few counts were recorded for this clone. CDR3 region: CASSRDRHTEAFF. The CDR3 DNA is TGTGCCAGCAGCCGAGACAGGCACACTGAAGCTTTCTTT. This chain links TRBV5-4 with TRBJ1-1; D is possibly TRBD1 (6 bases). The V end was cut by 4 bases, the J end by 3 bases, with 10 bases between. Germline V CDR1 and CDR2: SGHNT, YYREEE (reference sequence). The CDR3 is 13 residues long.

The CDR3 region has the DNA TGTGCCAGCAGCTTGGCCGTGGGACTAGCGTTTGAAGAGCAGTACTTC. It codes for CASSLAVGLAFEEQYF. The chain is built from TRBV5-4 and TRBJ2-7, with TRBD2 identical over 10 bases. Germline-derived CDR1 and CDR2 are SGHNT and YYREEE (reference sequence). This CDR3 has 16 amino acids. The V gene end was trimmed by 0 bases and the J gene end by 7 bases; junction bases not matched to a gene: 10.

This chain joins TRBV24-1 and TRBJ1-5; the D gene is possibly TRBD1 (5 bases). CDR3 size: 14 residues. Germline V gene lookup returns CDR1 KGHDR and CDR2 SFDVKD. The V end lost 5 bases, the J end lost 1 base, and 8 bases lay between the germline ends. CDR3 nucleotide sequence: TGTGCCACCAGTGGTGCAGGGAGCAATCAGCCCCAGCATTTT. Its protein is CATSGAGSNQPQHF.

The chain joins TRBV21-1 to TRBJ1-5; the table's D call of TRBD1 was not tested on the DNA. TRBV21-1 is deemed a pseudogene. This CDR3 is built from 16 residues. Here the CDR3 reads CASSKQGPKINQPQHF. As DNA, the CDR3 is TGTGCCAGCAGCAAACAGGGGCCGAAAATAAATCAGCCCCAGCATTTT.

The J gene is TRBJ2-6, the V gene TRBV7-9; D gene ambiguous. From germline, CDR1 is SEHNR and CDR2 FQNEAQ (reference sequence). Trimming pared 1 base from V and 4 bases from J, leaving 8 bases between. CDR3 length equals 15 residues. CDR3 loop: CASSLGGLGANVLTF. CDR3 nucleotide sequence: TGTGCCAGCAGCTTAGGTGGGCTCGGGGCCAACGTCCTGACTTTC.

A remark on this clone: An end of the junction does not agree with germline; a read error may underlie this. This chain links TRBV11-2 with TRBJ2-3, with D unresolved. This CDR3 is built from 12 residues. Germline CDR1 SGHAT, CDR2 FQNNGV. The CDR3 is CASTSGRSHRDF. The CDR3 DNA sequence: TGTGCCAGCACCTCCGGCCGGAGTCACCGGGATTTT.

The chain employs TRBV5-4 and TRBJ1-6; the D is unclear. This CDR3 has 14 amino acids. Trimming pared 4 bases from V and 5 bases from J, leaving 10 bases between. From germline, CDR1 is SGHNT and CDR2 YYREEE (reference sequence). The CDR3 DNA sequence: TGTGCCAGCAGCCCCGTGGCCAATAATTCACCCCTCCACTTT. Amino acid sequence: CASSPVANNSPLHF.

The chain couples TRBV11-2 to TRBJ2-5; tentative D call: TRBD2 (6 bases). This CDR3 contains 16 residues. V was pared by 0 bases and J by 5 bases, with 16 bases between. Germline V gene sequence: CDR1 SGHAT, CDR2 FQNNGV. The CDR3 protein is CASSLDGRTAGETQYF. CDR3 DNA sequence: TGTGCCAGCAGCTTAGATGGGCGGACCGCGGGGGAGACCCAGTACTTC.

The chain couples TRBV29-1 to TRBJ2-3; TRBD2 agrees at 12 bases. This CDR3 has 18 residues. J gave up 1 base and V 8 bases, and 16 bases lay outside the gene matches. Germline V gene sequence: CDR1 SQVTM, CDR2 ANQGSEA. In DNA form, the CDR3 reads TGCAGCCCCCGGGTGAGGCTAGCGGGAGGGCTGGGCACAGATACGCAGTATTTT. Its translation: CSPRVRLAGGLGTDTQYF.

This chain joins TRBV11-2 and TRBJ2-5; D gene ambiguous. V lost 3 bases and J lost 3, with 11 bases in between. The CDR3 is made up of 14 amino acids. Germline CDR1 SGHAT, CDR2 FQNNGV. CDR3 sequence: CASSFGLVEETQYF. In DNA, the CDR3 is TGTGCCAGCAGCTTTGGCCTGGTGGAAGAGACCCAGTACTTC.

The rearrangement joins TRBV11-2 to TRBJ1-1; a possible D gene is TRBD1 (5 bases). Trimming pared 1 base from V and 0 bases from J, leaving 12 bases between. There are 16 residues in the CDR3. The V gene's germline CDR1 is SGHAT and CDR2 FQNNGV. The CDR3: CASSLGTSLMNTEAFF. CDR3 sequence (DNA): TGTGCCAGCAGCTTAGGGACAAGCCTTATGAACACTGAAGCTTTCTTT. Full variable domain (remainder filled in from reference TRBV11-2 and TRBJ1-1): EAGVAQSPRYKIIEKRQSVAFWCNPISGHATLYWYQQILGQGPKLLIQFQNNGVVDDSQLPKDRFSAERLKGVDSTLKIQPAKLEDSAVYLCASSLGTSLMNTEAFFGQGTRLTVV.

J is TRBJ1-4 and V is TRBV4-2, with D hard to call. The CDR3 spans 15 residues. V was pared by 2 bases and J by 4 bases, with 11 bases between. In germline, CDR1 is LGHNA, CDR2 YNFKEQ. The CDR3 is CASSQSALINEKLFF. CDR3 nucleotide sequence: TGTGCCAGCAGCCAAAGCGCACTGATTAATGAAAAACTGTTTTTT.

The chain is built from TRBV5-1 and TRBJ2-5; 12 nucleotides line up with TRBD2. In germline, CDR1 is SGHRS, CDR2 YFSETQ. This CDR3 has 16 residues. Unmatched junction bases numbered 4, after V lost 0 bases and J lost 4 bases. CDR3 bases: TGCGCCAGCAGCTTGGCCCCTAGCGGGGGGGGAGAGACCCAGTACTTC. Protein: CASSLAPSGGGETQYF. The full variable domain, completed using reference TRBV5-1 and TRBJ2-5, is KAGVTQTPRYLIKTRGQQVTLSCSPISGHRSVSWYQQTPGQGLQFLFEYFSETQRNKGNFPGRFSGRQFSNSRSEMNVSTLELGDSALYLCASSLAPSGGGETQYFGPGTRLLVL.

The chain carries TRBV7-2 and TRBJ2-7, with TRBD1 identical over 7 bases. CDR3 length: 16 residues. With V trimmed by 5 bases and J by 7 bases, 17 bases remained unmatched. The germline gives CDR1 SGHTA, CDR2 FQGNSA. The CDR3 loop reads CASSLPTGTGIGEQYF. The CDR3 DNA sequence: TGTGCCAGCAGCCTCCCGACAGGGACGGGGATTGGGGAGCAGTACTTC.

The chain recombines TRBV18 with TRBJ2-7; D is possibly TRBD1 (6 bases). The germline V gene has CDR1 KGHSH and CDR2 LQKENI. The CDR3 has 15 amino acids. The ends were cut back, 3 bases at V and 0 bases at J, with 12 bases in the middle. The CDR3 DNA reads as TGTGCCAGCTCACCCGGCAGGGGAAGCTCCTACGAGCAGTACTTC. Residues: CASSPGRGSSYEQYF.

V and J are TRBV11-2 and TRBJ1-2; D remains ambiguous. The CDR3 contains 13 residues. V was trimmed by 5 bases and J by 9 bases, leaving 16 bases between them. CDR1 SGHAT and CDR2 FQNNGV come from the germline V gene. The CDR3 region has the DNA TGTGCCAGCAGCCTCGAGGGTGCCGATAGCTACACCTTC. Translation: CASSLEGADSYTF.

The chain uses TRBV11-2 and TRBJ2-1; D may be TRBD2 (5 bases). The CDR3 length is 15 residues. Germline V CDR1 and CDR2: SGHAT, FQNNGV. Trimming removed 2 bases at V and 2 bases at J, with 10 bases between. The CDR3 here is CASSLLTGTYNEQFF. The CDR3 DNA reads as TGTGCCAGCAGCTTATTGACGGGAACCTACAATGAGCAGTTCTTC.

The chain combines TRBV18 with TRBJ2-1; D perhaps matches TRBD2 (6 bases). Germline V lookup: CDR1 KGHSH, CDR2 LQKENI. The CDR3 runs to 15 residues. V was trimmed by 4 bases and J by 6 bases, leaving 16 bases between them. The CDR3 region is CASSLSTAGGNEQFF. The DNA of the CDR3 is TGTGCCAGCTCACTATCGACAGCCGGGGGCAATGAGCAGTTCTTC.